This T cell receptor (beta chain) was sequenced during a study of cytomegalovirus exposure and HLA in healthy donors. Whole-study context: The platform used for the 120 validation repertoires matched that of the roughly 720 first-cohort repertoires, a later analysis reported. Regarding the study as a whole: As confirmed in vitro, a few CMV-associated chains were specific for CMV antigens.

The V segment lost 1 base and the J segment 0 bases; nucleotides outside the gene matches: 0. Germline V gene lookup returns CDR1 SGHAT and CDR2 FQNNGV. This CDR3 is built from 14 residues. The donors were part of the roughly 120-subject validation cohort, which stood apart from the approximately 670-subject first cohort. Measured with immunoSEQ multiplex PCR; TCRdb has only the in-frame clones, and not every one. This sample yields around 250,000 clones, of which nearly 90% are seen a single time; less than 0.4% belongs to the top ten. For this clone: Its antigen is not identified.

The chain employs TRBV11-2 and TRBJ2-7, with TRBD1 matching 7 bases. The TCR comes from a woman between 18 and 30 years old in good health and CMV-seronegative. Sequences were obtained from PBMCs. CDR3 loop: CASSLAGGSYEQYV. CDR3 coding DNA: TGTGCCAGCAGCTTAGCAGGGGGCTCCTACGAGCAGTACGTC.